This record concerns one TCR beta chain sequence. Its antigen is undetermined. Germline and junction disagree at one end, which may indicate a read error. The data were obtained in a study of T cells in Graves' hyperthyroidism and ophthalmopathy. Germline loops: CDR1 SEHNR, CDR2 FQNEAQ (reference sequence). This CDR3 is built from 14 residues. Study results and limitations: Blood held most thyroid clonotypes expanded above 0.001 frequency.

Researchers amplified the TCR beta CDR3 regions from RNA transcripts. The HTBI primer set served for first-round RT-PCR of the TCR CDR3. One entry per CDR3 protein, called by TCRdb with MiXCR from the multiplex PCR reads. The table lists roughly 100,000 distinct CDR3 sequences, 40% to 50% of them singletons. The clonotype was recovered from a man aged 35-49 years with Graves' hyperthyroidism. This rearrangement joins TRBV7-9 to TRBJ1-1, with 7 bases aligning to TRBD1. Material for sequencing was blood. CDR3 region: CAGSRTQGNAEAFF. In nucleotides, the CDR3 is TGTGCCGGCAGCCGGACACAGGGGAACGCTGAAGCTTTCTTT.